Given below is one T cell receptor (beta chain) in context. Its antigen is currently unknown. These data are taken from a study of human T cells and chemical hapten exposure. Study-wide context: Affected patients, primarily female, had alopecia areata, totalis or universalis.

V was cut by 3 bases and J by 1 base, with 9 bases left in between. This CDR3 is built from 14 residues. Germline lookup yields CDR1 SGHAT and CDR2 FQNNGV. The time point was: patch test 1, 2 weeks after DPC sensitization. The treatment is: therapeutic diphenylcyclopropenone sensitization with weekly scalp DPC. What the library attached to individual cDNA molecules were unique molecular identifiers. TCRdb reanalysed the RACE reads using MiXCR and keeps one entry per CDR3 protein. In the table there are approximately 350,000 distinct CDR3 sequences, under 8% of which are singletons. Study observations and caveats: Following DPC sensitization, TCRs present above 1 in 1000 frequency showed no change.

The clonotype originates from a woman aged 18-29 years with alopecia areata. Some clones in this sample may be carry-over from other donors' samples. This sample comprised whole blood, obtained in connection with sensitization to the hapten diphenylcyclopropenone (DPC). The chain is built from TRBV11-2 and TRBJ1-1; D is perhaps TRBD1 (6 bases). CDR3 amino acids: CASSFGGQNTEAFF. Here the CDR3 DNA reads TGTGCCAGCAGCTTCGGGGGCCAGAACACTGAAGCTTTCTTT.